The 30 T cell receptor beta chains listed next were all sequenced from one sample in a study of regulatory T cells in long-lasting Graves disease. As to time point: newly diagnosed GD, antithyroid drugs for less than 3 months. From PBMCs, RNA was extracted and then used to make the TCR library. TCR beta libraries were built with iRepertoire HTBI primers and Arm-PCR of CDR3 regions. From the multiplex PCR reads, TCRdb called clonotypes with MiXCR, one entry per CDR3 protein. The sample yields approximately 230,000 distinct CDR3 sequences, about 18% seen once. The material was peripheral blood mononuclear cells (PBMCs), obtained at new diagnosis, from a patient treated with antithyroid drugs. Receptor source: a female donor with Graves disease.

In this sample, this clonotype turned up many times. This sequence joins TRBV28 and TRBJ1-1; 7 nucleotides agree with TRBD1. This CDR3 has 18 residues. The junction had 17 bases not matched to a gene; V was cut back by 6 bases and J by 1 base. Germline V lookup: CDR1 MDHEN, CDR2 SYDVKM. In DNA, the CDR3 is TGTGCCAGCAGGCATGACAGGGAAGGAAGCAGGCCGAACACTGAAGCTTTCTTT. Protein: CASRHDREGSRPNTEAFF.

In the case of this clonotype: This clone may be a read error of a much larger clone one base away. This chain uses TRBV12-3 or TRBV12-4 with TRBJ2-5, with 7 bases that match TRBD2. The DNA end is a closer match to TRBJ2-1, so the J assignment may be wrong. This CDR3 has 15 residues. The CDR3 is CASSPFGGGTQGQFF. DNA of the CDR3: TGTGCCAGCAGTCCCTTTGGGGGAGGGACGCAAGGGCAGTTCTTC.

This clonotype was counted once. With a far larger clone one base away, a read error is the likely cause. The chain joins TRBV11-2 to TRBJ2-5, with 10 bases matching TRBD2. The J call may be wrong; the DNA end is better matched by TRBJ2-1. CDR3 length equals 14 residues. CDR1 and CDR2 from the germline V gene are SGHAT and FQNNGV. CDR3 sequence: CASSPPGLAREQFF. Written as DNA, the CDR3 is TGTGCCAGCAGCCCACCGGGACTAGCGCGCGAGCAGTTCTTC.

This clonotype was seen many times. The J gene is TRBJ2-2, the V gene TRBV6-1, with unresolved D. Germline values: CDR1 MNHNS, CDR2 SASEGT. The CDR3 is 12 residues long. V lost 1 base to trimming and J lost 7 bases, with 4 bases between them. The CDR3 loop reads CASSEVGGELFF. The DNA for the CDR3 is TGTGCCAGCAGTGAAGTGGGCGGGGAGCTGTTTTTT.

This clonotype appeared many times. This sequence joins TRBV11-2 and TRBJ2-4; no definite D call. V lost 0 bases to trimming and J lost 6 bases, with 6 bases between them. CDR3 length: 13 amino acids. Germline loops: CDR1 SGHAT, CDR2 FQNNGV. This CDR3 is CASSLDSTNIQYF. The DNA for the CDR3 is TGTGCCAGCAGCTTAGATTCGACAAACATTCAGTACTTC. Variable domain in full (rest from reference TRBV11-2 and TRBJ2-4): EAGVAQSPRYKIIEKRQSVAFWCNPISGHATLYWYQQILGQGPKLLIQFQNNGVVDDSQLPKDRFSAERLKGVDSTLKIQPAKLEDSAVYLCASSLDSTNIQYFGAGTRLSVL.

This clonotype was observed many times. The rearrangement joins TRBV20-1 to TRBJ1-2; no firm D call. V lost 1 base to trimming and J lost 2 bases, with 8 bases between them. Germline CDR1 and CDR2: DFQATT and SNEGSKA (reference sequence). The CDR3 is 13 residues long. CDR3 region: CSARVERNYGYTF. As DNA, the CDR3 is TGCAGTGCTAGAGTGGAACGGAACTATGGCTACACCTTC.

Many counts were recorded for this clonotype. V usage is TRBV12-3 or TRBV12-4 and J usage is TRBJ2-1, with TRBD2 identical over 13 bases. Germline trimming cut 5 bases from V and 8 bases from J; bases unmatched to any gene: 6. This CDR3 contains 15 residues. Written as DNA, the CDR3 is TGTGCCAGCAGTCCGTGGACTAGCGGGAGCGATGAGCAGTTCTTC. Protein sequence: CASSPWTSGSDEQFF.

This clonotype was found many times. The chain couples TRBV6-1 to TRBJ2-1, with unresolved D. The V end was cut by 0 bases, the J end by 0 bases, with 6 bases between. Looked up from germline, CDR1 is MNHNS and CDR2 is SASEGT. The CDR3 sequence is 15 residues long. The CDR3 nucleotides read TGTGCCAGCAGTGAAGCGGAAAGCTCCTACAATGAGCAGTTCTTC. This encodes CASSEAESSYNEQFF.

This clonotype was seen many times. The chain has TRBV19 and TRBJ2-7; 9 bases map to TRBD2. The germline V gene has CDR1 LNHDA and CDR2 SQIVND (reference sequence). The V gene end was trimmed by 5 bases and the J gene end by 5 bases; junction bases not matched to a gene: 16. The CDR3 consists of 17 residues. CDR3 coding DNA: TGTGCCAGTAGTCTAAGACTAGCGGCGGAGGTATCGGACGAGCAGTACTTC. This translates into CASSLRLAAEVSDEQYF.

This clonotype was detected many times. J is TRBJ1-5 and V is TRBV7-9; 7 positions match TRBD1. V trimming: 1 base; J trimming: 5 bases; junction bases outside the gene matches: 5. Germline lookup yields CDR1 SEHNR and CDR2 FQNEAQ (reference sequence). The CDR3 is 15 amino acids. CDR3 nucleotide sequence: TGTGCCAGCAGCTTAGAGGGGGCTTGGGATCAGCCCCAGCATTTT. Protein sequence: CASSLEGAWDQPQHF. Looking up the rest from reference TRBV7-9 and TRBJ1-5 gives the full variable domain: DTGVSQNPRHKITKRGQNVTFRCDPISEHNRLYWYRQTLGQGPEFLTYFQNEAQLEKSRLLSDRFSAERPKGSFSTLEIQRTEQGDSAMYLCASSLEGAWDQPQHFGDGTRLSIL.

In its sample, this clonotype was seen many times. This rearrangement joins TRBV6-1 to TRBJ2-3; D is ambiguous. The length of the CDR3 is 15 residues. V was pared by 8 bases and J by 2 bases, with 17 bases between. In germline, CDR1 is MNHNS, CDR2 SASEGT. CDR3 bases: TGTGCCAGCCTCCCCCCCCGGGCGTTCACAGATACGCAGTATTTT. As protein: CASLPPRAFTDTQYF.

This clonotype was seen ten or more times. The V call is TRBV2, the J call TRBJ1-1; D possibly corresponds to TRBD1 (5 bases). Per germline, CDR1 SNHLY and CDR2 FYNNEI. The V and J ends lost 5 bases and 1 base respectively, with 11 bases between them. The length of the CDR3 is 14 residues. DNA for the CDR3: TGTGCCAGCAGTCAGCGAACAGGGAACACTGAAGCTTTCTTT. It translates to CASSQRTGNTEAFF.

This chain connects TRBV2 to TRBJ2-5; D possibly corresponds to TRBD1 (5 bases). V lost 3 bases, J lost 5 bases, and 13 bases lay in between. The CDR3 consists of 14 residues. Germline V gives CDR1 SNHLY, CDR2 FYNNEI. The CDR3 DNA is TGTGCCAGCAGTGAGGCGTGGGGCAGTGAGACCCAGTACTTC. It encodes CASSEAWGSETQYF. The full variable domain, completed using reference TRBV2 and TRBJ2-5, is EPEVTQTPSHQVTQMGQEVILRCVPISNHLYFYWYRQILGQKVEFLVSFYNNEISEKSEIFDDQFSVERPDGSNFTLKIRSTKLEDSAMYFCASSEAWGSETQYFGPGTRLLVL.

This clonotype was seen ten or more times. The rearrangement links TRBV20-1 to TRBJ2-7, with 12 nucleotides matching TRBD2. CDR3 size: 15 residues. After removal of 0 bases from V and 6 bases from J, the junction contained 6 bases not matched to a gene. The germline gives CDR1 DFQATT, CDR2 SNEGSKA (reference sequence). For the CDR3, the DNA is TGCAGTGCTAGAGATAGAGGACTAGCGGGAAGCGAGCAGTACTTC. This translates into CSARDRGLAGSEQYF.

This clonotype was recorded many times. The CDR3 sequence is CASTLTSGEKLFF. The CDR3 region has the DNA TGTGCCAGCACTTTGACCTCTGGTGAAAAACTGTTTTTT. The chain carries TRBV12-3 or TRBV12-4 and TRBJ1-4, with D unresolved. This CDR3 is built from 13 residues. V was shortened by 7 bases and J by 7 bases, with 13 bases between the two germline ends.

The rearrangement joins TRBV2 to TRBJ1-2, with TRBD1 identical over 10 bases. The CDR3 extends over 15 amino acids. The germline gives CDR1 SNHLY, CDR2 FYNNEI. V lost 5 bases to trimming and J lost 4 bases; unmatched junction nucleotides: 7. CDR3 in DNA: TGTGCCAGCAGTCAAGACAGGGGGCTCAGCTATGGCTACACCTTC. The encoded protein is CASSQDRGLSYGYTF.

This clonotype was counted ten times or more. This chain connects TRBV9 to TRBJ1-5, with 8 bases matching TRBD1. Trimming cost V 2 bases and J 6 bases; bases outside gene matches: 7. CDR3 length equals 15 residues. The germline V gene has CDR1 SGDLS and CDR2 YYNGEE. CDR3 DNA sequence: TGTGCCAGCAGCGTTTCAGGGGGCATGGGTCAGCCCCAGCATTTT. Protein sequence: CASSVSGGMGQPQHF. Supplemented by reference TRBV9 and TRBJ1-5, the full variable domain reads DSGVTQTPKHLITATGQRVTLRCSPRSGDLSVYWYQQSLDQGLQFLIQYYNGEERAKGNILERFSAQQFPDLHSELNLSSLELGDSALYFCASSVSGGMGQPQHFGDGTRLSIL.

This chain joins TRBV6-9 and TRBJ2-1, with unresolved D. CDR1 and CDR2 from the germline V gene are MNHGY and SVAAGI. Between the trimmed V and J ends, which lost 3 bases and 3 bases, there was a span of 15 bases. There are 16 residues in the CDR3. In DNA form, the CDR3 reads TGTGCCAGCAGTTACCAAGCCCGGACGCTCTACAATGAGCAGTTCTTC. This gives the protein CASSYQARTLYNEQFF.

In its sample, this clonotype was seen many times. The chain links TRBV28 to TRBJ2-2; 14 nucleotides line up with TRBD2. CDR3 length equals 18 residues. Germline V gene sequence: CDR1 MDHEN, CDR2 SYDVKM. V was clipped by 7 bases and J by 0 bases; unmatched bases: 7. The CDR3 spells CASTGTSGRQANTGELFF. CDR3 DNA: TGTGCCAGCACCGGGACTAGCGGGAGACAAGCGAACACCGGGGAGCTGTTTTTT.

Ten or more counts support this clonotype. This chain links TRBV6-1 with TRBJ2-5, with D maybe TRBD2 (6 bases). V was pared by 8 bases and J by 1 base, with 14 bases between. This CDR3 has 14 residues. Germline V gene data show CDR1 as MNHNS and CDR2 as SASEGT. CDR3 sequence: CASCRGRSQETQYF. CDR3 DNA: TGTGCCAGCTGCCGGGGGAGAAGCCAAGAGACCCAGTACTTC.

The sample holds many counts of this clonotype. V is TRBV14 and J is TRBJ2-7; perhaps TRBD1 as D (6 bases). In germline, CDR1 is SGHDN, CDR2 FVKESK. The CDR3 runs 15 residues. V lost 2 bases to trimming and J lost 7 bases, with 18 bases between them. CDR3 loop: CASSQRGTTDREQYF. CDR3 sequence (DNA): TGTGCCAGCAGCCAACGTGGGACCACCGACAGGGAGCAGTACTTC.

This clonotype came up many times. The rearrangement joins TRBV30 to TRBJ2-1, with 8 bases aligning to TRBD2. Germline V gene lookup returns CDR1 GTSNPN and CDR2 SVGIG (reference sequence). The V gene end was trimmed by 0 bases and the J gene end by 12 bases; junction bases not matched to a gene: 1. The CDR3 is 11 amino acids. CDR3 nucleotide sequence: TGTGCCTGGAGTGTCGGGGGGGTGCAGTTCTTC. Protein product: CAWSVGGVQFF.

Many counts were recorded for this clonotype. The genes are TRBV12-3 or TRBV12-4 and TRBJ2-2; D is uncertain. The germline V and J ends were trimmed by 4 bases and 4 bases, with 16 bases remaining between them. The CDR3 has 16 amino acids. The CDR3 coding sequence is TGTGCCAGCAGTTCCCCTTCTAGGAGTAGCACCGGGGAGCTGTTTTTT. This codes for CASSSPSRSSTGELFF.

This clonotype has ten or more counts. This chain connects TRBV6-1 to TRBJ1-1; D uncertain. The CDR3 covers 15 residues. The germline V gene has CDR1 MNHNS and CDR2 SASEGT. V gave up 8 bases and J gave up 2 bases, with 18 bases separating them. CDR3 bases: TGTGCCAGCGGGGAGAGACCCTCCCGTAACACTGAAGCTTTCTTT. Residues: CASGERPSRNTEAFF.

This sequence joins TRBV19 and TRBJ2-7; TRBD2 aligns across 10 bases. The V segment lost 5 bases and the J segment 3 bases; nucleotides outside the gene matches: 7. CDR3 length: 15 amino acids. Germline assignment: CDR1 LNHDA and CDR2 SQIVND (reference sequence). In DNA form, the CDR3 reads TGTGCCAGTAGTCCTCTAGCGGGAGTGCACTACGAGCAGTACTTC. It translates to CASSPLAGVHYEQYF.

This clonotype has ten or more counts. The chain joins TRBV12-3 or TRBV12-4 to TRBJ2-7; D is unclear. Trimming shortened V by 3 bases and J by 3 bases, and 9 bases separated the two germline ends. This CDR3 contains 13 residues. CDR3 bases: TGTGCCAGCAGTTTGGCGACTCTCTACGAGCAGTACTTC. It yields the protein CASSLATLYEQYF.

This clonotype was counted at least ten times. The J gene is TRBJ1-1, the V gene TRBV18; D perhaps matches TRBD1 (6 bases). The ends were cut back, 3 bases at V and 1 base at J, with 15 bases in the middle. The CDR3 covers 16 residues. In germline, CDR1 is KGHSH, CDR2 LQKENI. CDR3 protein: CASSPPQGARNTEAFF. The CDR3 region has the DNA TGTGCCAGCTCACCCCCACAGGGCGCGCGGAACACTGAAGCTTTCTTT.

The table lists this clonotype with many counts. The rearrangement joins TRBV18 to TRBJ1-4; D ambiguous. This CDR3 is built from 14 residues. Per the germline V gene, CDR1 is KGHSH and CDR2 is LQKENI. With 3 bases removed from V and 7 bases from J, the gap between germline ends came to 12 bases. As DNA, the CDR3 is TGTGCCAGCTCACCCTCCACTTCTATTGAAAAACTGTTTTTT. Residues: CASSPSTSIEKLFF.

This chain links TRBV6-1 with TRBJ2-7; TRBD1 matches 11 bases. The trim removed 6 bases at V and 3 bases at J, leaving 4 bases unmatched. The germline gives CDR1 MNHNS, CDR2 SASEGT. CDR3 length equals 14 residues. The CDR3 here is CASRGQGVRYEQYF. The CDR3 DNA sequence: TGTGCCAGCAGGGGACAGGGGGTTCGCTACGAGCAGTACTTC.

This clonotype showed up many times. The genes are TRBV12-3 or TRBV12-4 and TRBJ2-5; the D gene is possibly TRBD2 (6 bases). With 5 bases removed from V and 4 bases from J, the gap between germline ends came to 11 bases. The length of the CDR3 is 13 residues. The DNA for the CDR3 is TGTGCCAGCAGTCCAGGAGGGGTAGAGACCCAGTACTTC. Protein: CASSPGGVETQYF.